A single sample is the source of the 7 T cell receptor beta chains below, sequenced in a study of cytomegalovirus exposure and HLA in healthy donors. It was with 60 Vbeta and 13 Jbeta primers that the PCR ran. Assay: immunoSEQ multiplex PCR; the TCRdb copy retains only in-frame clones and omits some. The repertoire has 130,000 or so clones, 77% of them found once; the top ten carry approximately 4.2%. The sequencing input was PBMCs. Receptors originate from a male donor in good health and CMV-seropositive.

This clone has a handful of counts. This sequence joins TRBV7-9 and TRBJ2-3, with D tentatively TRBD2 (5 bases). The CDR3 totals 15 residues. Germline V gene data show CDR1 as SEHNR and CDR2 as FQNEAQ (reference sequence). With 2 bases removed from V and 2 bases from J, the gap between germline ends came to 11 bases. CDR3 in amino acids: CASSLLGENTDTQYF. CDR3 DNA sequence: TGTGCCAGCAGCTTACTCGGGGAGAACACAGATACGCAGTATTTT.

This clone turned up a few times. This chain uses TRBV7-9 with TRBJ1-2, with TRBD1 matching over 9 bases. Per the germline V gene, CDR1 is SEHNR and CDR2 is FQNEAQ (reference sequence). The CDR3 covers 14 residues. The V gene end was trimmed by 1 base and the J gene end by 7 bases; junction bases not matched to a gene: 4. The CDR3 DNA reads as TGTGCCAGCAGCTTAGGACAGGGGGTTGTTGGCTACACCTTC. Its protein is CASSLGQGVVGYTF.

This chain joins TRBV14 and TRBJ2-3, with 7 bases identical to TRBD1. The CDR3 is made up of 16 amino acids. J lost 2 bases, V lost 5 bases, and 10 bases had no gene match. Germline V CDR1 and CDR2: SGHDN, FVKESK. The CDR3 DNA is TGTGCCAGCAGCTCAAGAATGACAGGGCCCACAGATACGCAGTATTTT. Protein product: CASSSRMTGPTDTQYF.

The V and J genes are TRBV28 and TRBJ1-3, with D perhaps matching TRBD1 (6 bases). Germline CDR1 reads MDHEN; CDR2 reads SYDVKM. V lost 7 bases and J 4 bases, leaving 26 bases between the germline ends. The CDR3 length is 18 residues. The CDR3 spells CASTPILGQGRRGNTIYF. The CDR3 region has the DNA TGTGCCAGCACCCCAATCCTTGGCCAGGGGCGACGAGGAAACACCATATATTTT.

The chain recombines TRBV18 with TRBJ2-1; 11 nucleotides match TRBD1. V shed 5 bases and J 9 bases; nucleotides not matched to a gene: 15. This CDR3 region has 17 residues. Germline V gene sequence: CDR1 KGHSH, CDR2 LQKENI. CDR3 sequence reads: CASSSQPGQGVYGEQFF. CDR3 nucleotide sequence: TGTGCCAGCTCATCTCAGCCGGGACAGGGGGTATACGGTGAGCAGTTCTTC.

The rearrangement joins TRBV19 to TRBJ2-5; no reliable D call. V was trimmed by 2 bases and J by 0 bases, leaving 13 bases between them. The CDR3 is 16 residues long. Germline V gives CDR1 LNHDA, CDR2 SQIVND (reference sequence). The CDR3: CASSISARHHQETQYF. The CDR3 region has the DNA TGTGCCAGTAGTATATCAGCGCGTCATCACCAAGAGACCCAGTACTTC.

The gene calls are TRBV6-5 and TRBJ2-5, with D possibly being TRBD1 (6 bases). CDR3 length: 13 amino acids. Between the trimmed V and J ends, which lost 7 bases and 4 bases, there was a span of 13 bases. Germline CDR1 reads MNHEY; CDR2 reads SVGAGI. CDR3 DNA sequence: TGTGCCAGCACCGGCCCCAGGGGAGAGACCCAGTACTTC. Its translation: CASTGPRGETQYF.